Listed here are 21 T cell receptor beta chains from one sample, sequenced in a study of T cells in localized non-small cell lung cancer. Clones were sequenced by immunoSEQ multiplex PCR, and TCRdb holds only the in-frame ones, with some missing. The profile shows about 33,000 clones, 70% to 90% of them singletons. This specimen was peripheral blood, taken before any cancer treatment. Every receptor here comes from a male donor aged 60 or over with stage III lung adenocarcinoma.

This chain joins TRBV7-9 and TRBJ2-1, with unresolved D. The germline gives CDR1 SEHNR, CDR2 FQNEAQ (reference sequence). The V end lost 5 bases, the J end lost 9 bases, and 26 bases lay between the germline ends. This CDR3 region has 17 residues. This chain's CDR3 is CASSPPWRVQVHGEQFF. The CDR3 nucleotides read TGTGCCAGCAGCCCGCCGTGGCGCGTCCAGGTCCACGGTGAGCAGTTCTTC.

CDR3 coding DNA: TGTGCCAGCAGCAGGTTGGGGGGGCAGAGTCAGCCCCAGCATTTT. Its protein product is CASSRLGGQSQPQHF. The chain is built from TRBV2 and TRBJ1-5; TRBD1 is a possible D gene (6 bases). Trimming removed 6 bases from V and 6 bases from J, with 18 bases in between. CDR1 and CDR2 from the germline V gene are SNHLY and FYNNEI. The CDR3 sequence is 15 residues long.

The V call is TRBV7-9, the J call TRBJ1-5, with TRBD1 identical over 7 bases. The V segment lost 3 bases and the J segment 3 bases; nucleotides outside the gene matches: 5. Germline V gives CDR1 SEHNR, CDR2 FQNEAQ (reference sequence). The CDR3 has 15 amino acids. CDR3: CASSLAGTDNQPQHF. The CDR3 DNA is TGTGCCAGCAGCTTGGCTGGGACAGACAATCAGCCCCAGCATTTT. The full variable domain, with the rest looked up from reference TRBV7-9 and TRBJ1-5, is DTGVSQNPRHKITKRGQNVTFRCDPISEHNRLYWYRQTLGQGPEFLTYFQNEAQLEKSRLLSDRFSAERPKGSFSTLEIQRTEQGDSAMYLCASSLAGTDNQPQHFGDGTRLSIL.

A single count supports this clone. CDR3 amino acids: CAWSPASGHTGELFF. DNA of the CDR3: TGTGCCTGGAGTCCGGCTAGCGGGCACACCGGGGAGCTGTTTTTT. The gene calls are TRBV30 and TRBJ2-2; 8 bases line up with TRBD2. CDR1 and CDR2 from the germline V gene are GTSNPN and SVGIG (reference sequence). The length of the CDR3 is 15 residues. V trimming: 2 bases; J trimming: 3 bases; junction bases outside the gene matches: 5.

The chain combines TRBV28 with TRBJ1-5; a possible D gene is TRBD1 (5 bases). V lost 2 bases and J 2 bases, leaving 13 bases between the germline ends. CDR1 is MDHEN and CDR2 is SYDVKM in the germline V gene. There are 16 residues in the CDR3. CDR3 sequence (DNA): TGTGCCAGCAGTTTACCCAGGGATAGACGCAATCAGCCCCAGCATTTT. This codes for CASSLPRDRRNQPQHF.

V and J are TRBV10-1 and TRBJ1-5; D is ambiguous. The germline CDR1 and CDR2 sequences are WNHNN and SYGVQD (reference sequence). The CDR3 sequence is 13 residues long. V lost 8 bases and J 7 bases, leaving 15 bases between the germline ends. As DNA, the CDR3 is TGCGCCAGCTATATTCCCAAAACCCAGCCCCAGCATTTT. This gives the protein CASYIPKTQPQHF.

In nucleotides, the CDR3 is TGTGCCAGCAGCTACGGACGCTACAGCAATGAGCAGTTCTTC. Amino acid sequence: CASSYGRYSNEQFF. The rearrangement links TRBV7-2 to TRBJ2-1; D remains ambiguous. The CDR3 totals 14 residues. Germline CDR1 is SGHTA and CDR2 is FQGNSA. V was clipped by 4 bases and J by 6 bases, with 13 bases between them. The complete variable domain, with remaining parts taken from reference TRBV7-2 and TRBJ2-1, reads GAGVSQSPSNKVTEKGKDVELRCDPISGHTALYWYRQSLGQGLEFLIYFQGNSAPDKSGLPSDRFSAERTGGSVSTLTIQRTQQEDSAVYLCASSYGRYSNEQFFGPGTRLTVL.

The sample holds one count of this clone. The chain joins TRBV7-9 to TRBJ1-1; weak D call: TRBD1 (5 bases). Germline CDR1 is SEHNR and CDR2 is FQNEAQ (reference sequence). V lost 10 bases and J lost 0, with 21 bases in between. The CDR3 covers 16 residues. Written as DNA, the CDR3 is TGTGCCATCCCGAGGCGGGAACGGGGCATGAACACTGAAGCTTTCTTT. This translates into CAIPRRERGMNTEAFF.

The chain uses TRBV23-1 and TRBJ2-1; a possible D gene is TRBD1 (6 bases). TRBV23-1 is an open reading frame whose function is uncertain. The CDR3 runs 14 residues. Trimming shortened V by 7 bases and J by 4 bases, and 14 bases separated the two germline ends. CDR3 loop: CASITGHSYNEQFF. The CDR3 DNA sequence: TGCGCCAGCATAACGGGACACTCGTACAATGAGCAGTTCTTC.

This chain connects TRBV2 to TRBJ1-3; D remains unclear. The CDR3 loop spans 12 amino acids. Deletions cut 4 bases from V and 4 bases from J, with 5 bases between. Germline V gene lookup returns CDR1 SNHLY and CDR2 FYNNEI. The DNA of the CDR3 is TGTGCCAGCAGTGTAGGGGGAAACACCATATATTTT. Translated: CASSVGGNTIYF.

The gene calls are TRBV2 and TRBJ2-7; D uncertain. CDR1 is SNHLY and CDR2 is FYNNEI in the germline V gene. This CDR3 is built from 13 residues. V lost 7 bases, J lost 4 bases, and 14 bases lay in between. The CDR3 nucleotides read TGTGCCAGCACCCTTATGTGGCGGTACGAGCAGTACTTC. The encoded protein is CASTLMWRYEQYF. Full variable domain (missing parts from reference TRBV2 and TRBJ2-7): EPEVTQTPSHQVTQMGQEVILRCVPISNHLYFYWYRQILGQKVEFLVSFYNNEISEKSEIFDDQFSVERPDGSNFTLKIRSTKLEDSAMYFCASTLMWRYEQYFGPGTRLTVT.

J is TRBJ2-3 and V is TRBV5-6; 11 positions agree with TRBD2. This CDR3 has 15 amino acids. Germline V lookup: CDR1 SGHDT, CDR2 YYEEEE. V lost 4 bases and J lost 2; bases outside the gene matches: 3. DNA for the CDR3: TGTGCCAGCAGCAGGGGACTAGCGGCCACAGATACGCAGTATTTT. Its protein product is CASSRGLAATDTQYF.

This chain connects TRBV19 to TRBJ1-1, with D possibly TRBD1 on 5 matching bases. The V and J ends lost 3 bases and 0 bases respectively, with 14 bases between them. Germline V gene lookup returns CDR1 LNHDA and CDR2 SQIVND (reference sequence). The length of the CDR3 is 16 residues. The CDR3 is CASSMLLGRMNTEAFF. The CDR3 DNA is TGTGCCAGTAGTATGCTGCTGGGACGGATGAACACTGAAGCTTTCTTT. Complete variable domain (other parts from reference TRBV19 and TRBJ1-1): DGGITQSPKYLFRKEGQNVTLSCEQNLNHDAMYWYRQDPGQGLRLIYYSQIVNDFQKGDIAEGYSVSREKKESFPLTVTSAQKNPTAFYLCASSMLLGRMNTEAFFGQGTRLTVV.

The chain has TRBV2 and TRBJ2-1, with TRBD2 identical over 7 bases. The CDR3 sequence is 11 residues long. Looked up from germline, CDR1 is SNHLY and CDR2 is FYNNEI. J gave up 7 bases and V 8 bases, and 2 bases lay outside the gene matches. The DNA of the CDR3 is TGTGCCAGCGCGGGGGAGAATGAGCAGTTCTTC. This translates into CASAGENEQFF.

This chain links TRBV10-2 with TRBJ2-7; D uncertain. Trimming took off 8 bases at V and 5 bases at J, with 16 bases between the two ends. CDR3 length: 13 residues. Per germline, CDR1 WSHSY and CDR2 SAAADI. This CDR3 is CASRERKWDEQYF. The CDR3 nucleotides are TGCGCCAGCCGAGAAAGAAAATGGGACGAGCAGTACTTC.

J is TRBJ1-2 and V is TRBV6-1; D call uncertain. Germline lookup yields CDR1 MNHNS and CDR2 SASEGT. This CDR3 is 15 amino acids long. The V and J ends lost 1 base and 0 bases respectively, with 9 bases between them. The CDR3 DNA sequence: TGTGCCAGCAGTGAAGGCCCGGGGACTAACTATGGCTACACCTTC. Translated: CASSEGPGTNYGYTF.

In nucleotides, the CDR3 is TGTGCCAGCAGCCCTAGGACCAGGACAGGTCAAAACGGCTACACCTTC. It encodes CASSPRTRTGQNGYTF. The rearrangement joins TRBV14 to TRBJ1-2, with TRBD1 matching over 7 bases. Trimming cost V 4 bases and J 8 bases; bases outside gene matches: 16. CDR3 length: 16 residues. Germline lookup yields CDR1 SGHDN and CDR2 FVKESK.

This chain uses TRBV19 with TRBJ1-2, with a tentative D call TRBD1 (6 bases). CDR1 and CDR2 from the germline V gene are LNHDA and SQIVND (reference sequence). The CDR3 runs 15 residues. Trimming took 5 bases from V and 1 from J, leaving 14 bases between them. The CDR3 sequence: CASSPGQKFNYGYTF. CDR3 in DNA: TGTGCCAGTAGTCCTGGACAGAAGTTTAACTATGGCTACACCTTC.

This chain uses TRBV5-1 with TRBJ2-1; TRBD1 matches 7 bases. The CDR3 spans 14 residues. V lost 0 bases and J lost 6; bases outside the gene matches: 3. The germline V gene encodes CDR1 SGHRS and CDR2 YFSETQ. In nucleotides, the CDR3 is TGCGCCAGCAGCTTGGTTTCAGGGGGCAATGAGCAGTTCTTC. Translating gives CASSLVSGGNEQFF.

The chain uses TRBV2 and TRBJ1-1; D perhaps matches TRBD1 (5 bases). The V gene lost 7 bases and the J gene lost 5 bases, with 14 bases spanning the gap. Germline loops: CDR1 SNHLY, CDR2 FYNNEI. The CDR3 covers 13 residues. As DNA, the CDR3 is TGTGCCAGCAACACCTGGGGGGGTACTGAAGCTTTCTTT. Protein: CASNTWGGTEAFF.

This clone has only one observation. J is TRBJ2-3 and V is TRBV7-9, with 7 bases matching TRBD1. The CDR3 totals 13 residues. V was clipped by 6 bases and J by 3 bases; unmatched bases: 3. The V gene's germline CDR1 is SEHNR and CDR2 FQNEAQ (reference sequence). CDR3 bases: TGTGCCAGCAGAAACAGGGGTACAGATACGCAGTATTTT. Amino acids: CASRNRGTDTQYF.